These 19 T cell receptor beta chains share one sample of origin, sequenced in a study of T cell repertoires in cytomegalovirus infection. These TCRs' antigens remain unknown. TCRdb re-called the reads with MiXCR, one entry per CDR3 protein. The sample lists roughly 730,000 distinct CDR3 sequences; around 32% were seen once. The sample in question was cultured PBMCs, obtained from culture after CMV antigen stimulation. All receptors come from a human donor in good health (CMV status not recorded). Some clones in this sample may be carry-over from other donors' samples.

This clonotype has more than one count but fewer than ten. The rearrangement joins TRBV10-3 to TRBJ2-1, with D hard to call. The V and J ends lost 6 bases and 4 bases respectively, with 16 bases between them. CDR3 length: 15 amino acids. CDR1 and CDR2 (germline): ENHRY, SYGVKD. Written as DNA, the CDR3 is TGTGCCATCAGCCTTCGACTCGATGAGTACAATGAGCAGTTCTTC. Amino acid sequence: CAISLRLDEYNEQFF.

This clonotype was recorded once. The chain uses TRBV20-1 and TRBJ2-3, with D unresolved. V lost 7 bases and J 6 bases, leaving 11 bases between the germline ends. This CDR3 comprises 11 residues. Germline V gene data show CDR1 as DFQATT and CDR2 as SNEGSKA (reference sequence). The CDR3 DNA reads TGCAGTGTTTGGGTGGTGGATACGCAGTATTTT. As protein: CSVWVVDTQYF.

DNA for the CDR3: TGTGCCAGCAGTTCCCGTAGCCTAGCGGGAGTGGGCTACAATGAGCAGTTCTTC. Translated, it gives CASSSRSLAGVGYNEQFF. The rearrangement uses TRBV27 and TRBJ2-1, with 10 bases matching TRBD2. Germline CDR1 and CDR2: MNHEY and SMNVEV (reference sequence). The CDR3 contains 18 residues. Losses at the gene ends were 4 bases for V and 3 bases for J; bases not matched to a gene: 12.

This sequence joins TRBV25-1 and TRBJ2-7; TRBD1 matches at 10 bases. The V segment lost 4 bases and the J segment 4 bases; nucleotides outside the gene matches: 7. This CDR3 is built from 15 residues. Per the germline V gene, CDR1 is MGHDK and CDR2 is SYGVNS. The CDR3 DNA reads as TGTGCCAGCAGTGCCGGGACAGGGGTACCTTACGAGCAGTACTTC. Protein: CASSAGTGVPYEQYF.

This clonotype was counted a few times. The rearrangement links TRBV19 to TRBJ1-2; weak D call: TRBD1 (5 bases). This CDR3 spans 15 amino acids. Trimming cost V 4 bases and J 3 bases, with 15 bases left between them. CDR1 LNHDA and CDR2 SQIVND come from the germline V gene (reference sequence). CDR3 DNA: TGTGCCAGTAGTACTTCGGGGGACGCAGACTATGGCTACACCTTC. This translates into CASSTSGDADYGYTF.

This sequence joins TRBV12-3 or TRBV12-4 and TRBJ2-5; 9 bases are shared with TRBD1. V lost 8 bases to trimming and J lost 5 bases; unmatched junction nucleotides: 9. The CDR3 sequence is 14 residues long. The chain's CDR3 is CASGTQGAQETQYF. The DNA of the CDR3 is TGTGCCAGCGGAACACAGGGGGCCCAGGAGACCCAGTACTTC.

This clonotype appeared many times. This chain links TRBV7-8 with TRBJ2-7; no clear D. CDR1 is SGHVS and CDR2 is FQNEAQ in the germline V gene. V lost 3 bases to trimming and J lost 2 bases, with 11 bases between them. The CDR3 is 14 amino acids. The CDR3 is CASSLPLGAYEQYF. The DNA of the CDR3 is TGTGCCAGCAGCTTGCCCCTGGGCGCCTACGAGCAGTACTTC.

This clonotype appeared a few times. The J gene is TRBJ2-1, the V gene TRBV6-6; 7 nucleotides match TRBD1. The trim removed 2 bases at V and 10 bases at J, leaving 11 bases unmatched. CDR3 length: 15 amino acids. CDR1 and CDR2 from the germline V gene are MNHNY and SVGAGI (reference sequence). The CDR3 sequence is CASSYTTIEGAEQFF. The CDR3 DNA sequence: TGTGCCAGCAGTTACACCACCATTGAGGGGGCAGAGCAGTTCTTC.

CDR3 nucleotide sequence: TGTGCCAGCAGCCCCAAGGTACAATTCACTGAAGCTTTCTTT. Its protein is CASSPKVQFTEAFF. The chain couples TRBV7-9 to TRBJ1-1; D remains ambiguous. V dropped 5 bases and J dropped 4 bases, with 14 bases sitting between them. The CDR3 extends over 14 amino acids. The germline gives CDR1 SEHNR, CDR2 FQNEAQ (reference sequence).

This sequence joins TRBV29-1 and TRBJ2-3, with a tentative D call TRBD1 (6 bases). Between the trimmed V and J ends, which lost 3 bases and 2 bases, there was a span of 9 bases. This CDR3 is 13 amino acids long. Germline V gene data show CDR1 as SQVTM and CDR2 as ANQGSEA. For the CDR3, the DNA is TGCAGCGTTGATACAGGGAACACAGATACGCAGTATTTT. Translating it yields CSVDTGNTDTQYF.

The chain has TRBV4-3 and TRBJ2-1, with 10 bases lining up with TRBD1. The junction had 6 bases not matched to a gene; V was cut back by 5 bases and J by 8 bases. The CDR3 has 14 residues. Germline assignment: CDR1 LGHNA and CDR2 YSLEER. The CDR3 nucleotides are TGCGCCAGCAGCTATTCCGGGACAGGGGATGAGCAGTTCTTC. Its translation: CASSYSGTGDEQFF.

The chain has TRBV7-6 and TRBJ2-5; the D gene is possibly TRBD2 (6 bases). CDR3 size: 14 residues. Germline CDR1 SGHVS, CDR2 FNYEAQ. The V gene lost 3 bases and the J gene lost 5 bases, with 13 bases spanning the gap. The CDR3 reads CASSFAGTSETQYF. For the CDR3, the DNA is TGTGCCAGCAGCTTTGCGGGGACCTCGGAGACCCAGTACTTC.

This clonotype was recorded a few times. The chain is built from TRBV7-9 and TRBJ2-7; TRBD1 is a possible D gene (6 bases). V was clipped by 2 bases and J by 6 bases, with 14 bases between them. Germline V CDR1 and CDR2: SEHNR, FQNEAQ (reference sequence). This CDR3 is 14 amino acids long. The CDR3 region has the DNA TGTGCCAGCAGCTTAAGGACAGAAAAGTCCGAGCAGTACTTC. Its translation: CASSLRTEKSEQYF.

The gene calls are TRBV20-1 and TRBJ2-1; no reliable D call. The CDR3 totals 12 residues. Trimming cost V 4 bases and J 9 bases, with 13 bases left between them. Germline V CDR1 and CDR2: DFQATT, SNEGSKA (reference sequence). The CDR3 here is CSAIPRPTEQFF. The CDR3 coding sequence is TGCAGTGCTATCCCGAGGCCTACTGAGCAGTTCTTC.

This sequence joins TRBV7-9 and TRBJ1-1, with a possible D match to TRBD1 (6 bases). The CDR3 sequence is 18 residues long. Trimming took 8 bases from V and 4 from J, leaving 29 bases between them. Per the germline V gene, CDR1 is SEHNR and CDR2 is FQNEAQ (reference sequence). CDR3 coding DNA: TGTGCCAGCCGATCCCGGTTAGCGCAGGGGCCCTGGGGCACTGAAGCTTTCTTT. This codes for CASRSRLAQGPWGTEAFF.

The table lists this clonotype with a count of one. The CDR3 does not close with the conserved phenylalanine or tryptophan, likely indicating a read error. Because the CDR3's place on the DNA is in doubt, the DNA is left out and the CDR3 is given as listed by TCRdb. The genes are TRBV2 and TRBJ2-1; TRBD1 was called by the table and not checked on the DNA. Germline values: CDR1 SNHLY, CDR2 FYNNEI. The CDR3 is made up of 8 amino acids, end residues included. This CDR3 is CASRKGGV.

This clonotype has ten or more counts. V and J are TRBV6-2 or TRBV6-3 and TRBJ2-7; 7 bases match TRBD1. The CDR3 is made up of 14 amino acids. CDR1 is MNHEY, CDR2 SVGEGT, per germline. V shed 4 bases, J shed 3 bases, and the junction held 6 bases outside the gene matches. The CDR3 spells CASSSPTGIYEQYF. The CDR3 nucleotides read TGTGCCAGCAGTTCCCCGACAGGGATCTACGAGCAGTACTTC.

The chain employs TRBV6-2 or TRBV6-3 and TRBJ2-5; D uncertain. Germline values: CDR1 MNHEY, CDR2 SVGEGT. CDR3 length: 14 amino acids. Trimming left V 6 bases short and J 7 bases short, with 18 bases between. The CDR3 bases are TGTGCCAGCAGCTCCGACTCAACAGCAGGGACCCAGTACTTC. Translating it yields CASSSDSTAGTQYF.

The chain employs TRBV6-6 and TRBJ1-5; 8 bases agree with TRBD1. V shed 7 bases and J 7 bases; nucleotides not matched to a gene: 3. The length of the CDR3 is 12 residues. Germline V gene lookup returns CDR1 MNHNY and CDR2 SVGAGI (reference sequence). This chain's CDR3 is CASNDRGQPQHF. The CDR3 coding sequence is TGTGCCAGCAACGACAGGGGCCAGCCCCAGCATTTT.